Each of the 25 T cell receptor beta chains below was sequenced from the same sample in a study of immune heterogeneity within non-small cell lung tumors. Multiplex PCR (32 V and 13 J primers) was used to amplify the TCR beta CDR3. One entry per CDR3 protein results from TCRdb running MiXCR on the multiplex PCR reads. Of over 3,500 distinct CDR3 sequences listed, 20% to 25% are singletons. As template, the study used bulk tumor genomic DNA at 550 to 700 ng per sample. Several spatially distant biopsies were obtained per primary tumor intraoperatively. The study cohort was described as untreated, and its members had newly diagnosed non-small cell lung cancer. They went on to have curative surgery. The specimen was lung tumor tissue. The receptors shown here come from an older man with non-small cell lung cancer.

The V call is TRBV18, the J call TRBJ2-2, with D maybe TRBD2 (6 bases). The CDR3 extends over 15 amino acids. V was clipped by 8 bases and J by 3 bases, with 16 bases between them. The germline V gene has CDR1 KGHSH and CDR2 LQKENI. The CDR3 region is CASPSGGLDTGELFF. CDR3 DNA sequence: TGTGCCAGCCCATCCGGGGGTCTCGACACCGGGGAGCTGTTTTTT.

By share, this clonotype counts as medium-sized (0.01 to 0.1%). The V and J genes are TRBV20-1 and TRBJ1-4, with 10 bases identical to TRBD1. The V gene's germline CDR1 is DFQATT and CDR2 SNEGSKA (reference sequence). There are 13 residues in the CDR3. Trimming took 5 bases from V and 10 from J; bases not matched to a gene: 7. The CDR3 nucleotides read TGCAGTGCTCCCCGGACAGGGGGAGGAAAACTGTTTTTT. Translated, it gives CSAPRTGGGKLFF.

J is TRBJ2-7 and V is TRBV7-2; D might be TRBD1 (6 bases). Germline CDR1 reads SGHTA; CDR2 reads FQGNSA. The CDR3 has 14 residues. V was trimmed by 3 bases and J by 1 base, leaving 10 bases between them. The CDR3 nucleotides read TGTGCCAGCAGCTTGCAAGGGGGATCCTACGAGCAGTACTTC. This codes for CASSLQGGSYEQYF.

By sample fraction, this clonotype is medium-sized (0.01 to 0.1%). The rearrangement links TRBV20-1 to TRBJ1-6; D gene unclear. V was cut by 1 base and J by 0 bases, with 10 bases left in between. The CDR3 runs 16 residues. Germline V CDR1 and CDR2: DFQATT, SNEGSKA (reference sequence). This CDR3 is CSARVAQSSYNSPLHF. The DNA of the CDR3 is TGCAGTGCTAGAGTGGCTCAGAGCTCCTATAATTCACCCCTCCACTTT.

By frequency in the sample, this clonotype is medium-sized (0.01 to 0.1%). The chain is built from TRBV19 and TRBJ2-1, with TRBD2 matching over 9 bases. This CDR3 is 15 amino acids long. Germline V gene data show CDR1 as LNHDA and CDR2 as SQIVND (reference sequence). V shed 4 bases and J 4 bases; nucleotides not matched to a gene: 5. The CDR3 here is CASSTIAGVYNEQFF. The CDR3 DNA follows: TGTGCCAGTAGTACGATAGCGGGAGTATACAATGAGCAGTTCTTC.

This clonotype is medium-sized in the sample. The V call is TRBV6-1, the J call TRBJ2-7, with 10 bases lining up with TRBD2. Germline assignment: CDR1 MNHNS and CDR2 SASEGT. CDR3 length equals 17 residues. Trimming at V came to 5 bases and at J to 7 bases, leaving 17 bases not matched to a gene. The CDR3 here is CASSFNAAGAGGREQYF. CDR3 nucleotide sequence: TGTGCCAGCAGTTTCAACGCCGCGGGAGCGGGAGGGCGGGAGCAGTACTTC.

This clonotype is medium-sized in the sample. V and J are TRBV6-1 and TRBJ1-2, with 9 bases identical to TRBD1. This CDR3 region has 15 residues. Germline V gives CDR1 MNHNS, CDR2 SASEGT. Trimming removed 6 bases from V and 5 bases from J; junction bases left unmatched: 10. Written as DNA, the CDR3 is TGTGCCAGCAGCTTAGACAGGGGGTATCAGTATGGCTACACCTTC. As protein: CASSLDRGYQYGYTF.

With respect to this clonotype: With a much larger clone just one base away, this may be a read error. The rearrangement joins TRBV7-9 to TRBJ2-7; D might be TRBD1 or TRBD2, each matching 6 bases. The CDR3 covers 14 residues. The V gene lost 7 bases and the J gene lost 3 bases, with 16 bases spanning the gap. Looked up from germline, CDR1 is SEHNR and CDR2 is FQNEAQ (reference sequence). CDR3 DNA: TGTGCCAGCAACCCTCAGGGGACTTTCTACGAGCAGTACTTC. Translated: CASNPQGTFYEQYF.

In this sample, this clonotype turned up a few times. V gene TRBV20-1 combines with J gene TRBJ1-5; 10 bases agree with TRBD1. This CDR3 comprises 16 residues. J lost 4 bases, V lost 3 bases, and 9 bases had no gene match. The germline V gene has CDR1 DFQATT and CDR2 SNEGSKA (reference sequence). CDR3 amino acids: CSASGYEGQGNQPQHF. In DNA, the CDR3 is TGCAGTGCTAGCGGGTATGAGGGACAGGGGAATCAGCCCCAGCATTTT.

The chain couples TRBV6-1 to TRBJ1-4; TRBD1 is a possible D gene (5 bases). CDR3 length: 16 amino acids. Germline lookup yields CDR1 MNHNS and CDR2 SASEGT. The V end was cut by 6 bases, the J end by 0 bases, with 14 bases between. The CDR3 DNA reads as TGTGCCAGCAGAACCCGGGGGGATGCAACTAATGAAAAACTGTTTTTT. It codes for CASRTRGDATNEKLFF.

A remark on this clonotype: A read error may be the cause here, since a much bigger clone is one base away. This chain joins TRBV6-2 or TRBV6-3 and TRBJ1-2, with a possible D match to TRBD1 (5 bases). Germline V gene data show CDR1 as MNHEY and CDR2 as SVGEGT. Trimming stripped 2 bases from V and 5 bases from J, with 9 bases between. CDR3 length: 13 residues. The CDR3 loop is CASSYEGKYGYTF. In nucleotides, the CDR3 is TGTGCCAGCAGTTACGAGGGGAAGTATGGCTACACCTTC.

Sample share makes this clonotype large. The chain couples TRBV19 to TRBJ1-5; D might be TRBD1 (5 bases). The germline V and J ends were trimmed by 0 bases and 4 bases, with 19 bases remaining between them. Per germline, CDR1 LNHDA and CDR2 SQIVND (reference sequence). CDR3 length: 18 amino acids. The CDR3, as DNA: TGTGCCAGTAGTATAGATTCCGACCGGGACCCTCGTAATCAGCCCCAGCATTTT. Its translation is CASSIDSDRDPRNQPQHF.

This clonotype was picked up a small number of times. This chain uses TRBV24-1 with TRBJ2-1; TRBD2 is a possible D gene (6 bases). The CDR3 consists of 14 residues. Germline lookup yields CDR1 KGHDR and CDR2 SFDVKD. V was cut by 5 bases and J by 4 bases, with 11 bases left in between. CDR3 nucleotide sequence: TGTGCCACCAGTGCGGGGCGGGGTTACAATGAGCAGTTCTTC. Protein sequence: CATSAGRGYNEQFF.

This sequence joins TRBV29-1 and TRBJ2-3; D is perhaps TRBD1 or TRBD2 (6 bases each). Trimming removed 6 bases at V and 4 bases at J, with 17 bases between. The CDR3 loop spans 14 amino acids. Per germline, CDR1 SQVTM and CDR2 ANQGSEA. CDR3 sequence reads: CSVMRGATSDTQYF. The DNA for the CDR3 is TGCAGCGTCATGAGGGGGGCCACTTCAGATACGCAGTATTTT.

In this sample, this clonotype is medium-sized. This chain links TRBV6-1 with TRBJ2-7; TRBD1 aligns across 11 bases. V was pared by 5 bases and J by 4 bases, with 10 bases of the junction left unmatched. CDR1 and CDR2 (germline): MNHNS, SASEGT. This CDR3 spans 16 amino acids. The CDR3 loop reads CASSLYLGQGVYEQYF. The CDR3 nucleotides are TGTGCCAGCAGTCTTTACCTGGGACAGGGGGTTTACGAGCAGTACTTC.

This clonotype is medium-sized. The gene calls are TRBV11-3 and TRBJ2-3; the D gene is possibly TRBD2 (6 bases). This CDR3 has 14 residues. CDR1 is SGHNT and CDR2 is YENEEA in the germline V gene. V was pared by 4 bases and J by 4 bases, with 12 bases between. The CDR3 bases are TGTGCCAGCAGCTCCGGGAGCCCCGCAGATACGCAGTATTTT. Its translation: CASSSGSPADTQYF.

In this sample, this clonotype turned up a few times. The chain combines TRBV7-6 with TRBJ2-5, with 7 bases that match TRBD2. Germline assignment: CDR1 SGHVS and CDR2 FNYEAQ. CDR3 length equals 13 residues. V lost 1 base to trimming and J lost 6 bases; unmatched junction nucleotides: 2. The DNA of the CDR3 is TGTGCCAGCAGCTTAGGCGGGAGAAAGACCCAGTACTTC. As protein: CASSLGGRKTQYF.

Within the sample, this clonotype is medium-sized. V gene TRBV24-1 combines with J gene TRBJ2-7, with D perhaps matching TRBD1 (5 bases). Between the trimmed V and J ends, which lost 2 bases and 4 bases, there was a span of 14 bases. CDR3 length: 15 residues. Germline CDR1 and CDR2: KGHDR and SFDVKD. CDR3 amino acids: CATSDSRQFGYEQYF. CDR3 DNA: TGTGCCACCAGTGATTCTCGACAGTTCGGATACGAGCAGTACTTC.

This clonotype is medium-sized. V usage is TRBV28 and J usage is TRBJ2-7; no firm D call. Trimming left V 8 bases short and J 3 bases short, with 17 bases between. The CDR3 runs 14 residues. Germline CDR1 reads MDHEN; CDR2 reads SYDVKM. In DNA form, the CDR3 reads TGTGCCAGCCCCCAGAGTCTCACCGTCTACGAGCAGTACTTC. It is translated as CASPQSLTVYEQYF.

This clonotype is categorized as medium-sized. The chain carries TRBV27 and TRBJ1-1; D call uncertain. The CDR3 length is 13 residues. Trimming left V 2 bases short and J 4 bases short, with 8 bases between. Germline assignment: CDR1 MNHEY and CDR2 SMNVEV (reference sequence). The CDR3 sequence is CASSLIRGTEAFF. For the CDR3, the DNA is TGTGCCAGCAGTTTAATACGGGGCACTGAAGCTTTCTTT.

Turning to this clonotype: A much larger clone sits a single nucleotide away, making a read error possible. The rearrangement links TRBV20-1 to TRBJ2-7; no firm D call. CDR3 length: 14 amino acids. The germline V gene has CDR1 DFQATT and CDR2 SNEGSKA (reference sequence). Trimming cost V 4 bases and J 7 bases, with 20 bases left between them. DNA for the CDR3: TGCAGTGCTACACATGCCCTTCCGACGAGGGAGCAGTACTTC. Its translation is CSATHALPTREQYF.

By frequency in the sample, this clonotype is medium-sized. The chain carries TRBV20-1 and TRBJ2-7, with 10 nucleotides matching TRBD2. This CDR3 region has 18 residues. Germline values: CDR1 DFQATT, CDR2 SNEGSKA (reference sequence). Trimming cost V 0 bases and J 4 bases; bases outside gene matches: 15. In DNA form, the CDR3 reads TGCAGTGCTAGAGATAGTCGGTTTGGGCTAGCGGGAGCTTACGAGCAGTACTTC. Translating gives CSARDSRFGLAGAYEQYF.

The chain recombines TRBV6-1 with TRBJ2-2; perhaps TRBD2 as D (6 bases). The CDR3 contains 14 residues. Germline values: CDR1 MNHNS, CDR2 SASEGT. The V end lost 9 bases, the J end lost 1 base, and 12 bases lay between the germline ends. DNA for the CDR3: TGTGCCAGTACCGGGACTCTGAACACCGGGGAGCTGTTTTTT. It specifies CASTGTLNTGELFF.

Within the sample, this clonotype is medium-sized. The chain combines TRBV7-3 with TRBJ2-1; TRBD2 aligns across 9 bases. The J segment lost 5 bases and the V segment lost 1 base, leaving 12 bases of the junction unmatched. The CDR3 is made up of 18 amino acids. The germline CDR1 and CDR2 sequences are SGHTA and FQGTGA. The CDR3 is CASSLMPGGLAGNNEQFF. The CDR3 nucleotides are TGTGCCAGCAGCTTAATGCCCGGGGGCCTAGCGGGGAACAATGAGCAGTTCTTC. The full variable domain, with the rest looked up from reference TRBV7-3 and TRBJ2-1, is GAGVSQTPSNKVTEKGKYVELRCDPISGHTALYWYRQSLGQGPEFLIYFQGTGAADDSGLPNDRFFAVRPEGSVSTLKIQRTERGDSAVYLCASSLMPGGLAGNNEQFFGPGTRLTVL.

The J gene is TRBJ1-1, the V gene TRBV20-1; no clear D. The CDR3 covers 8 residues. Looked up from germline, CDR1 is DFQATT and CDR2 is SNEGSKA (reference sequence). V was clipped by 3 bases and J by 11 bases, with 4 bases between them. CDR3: CSARGAFF. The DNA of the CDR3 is TGCAGTGCTAGGGGGGCTTTCTTT.